These T cell receptor beta chains were read from a single sample in a study of T cell responses to AZD1222 COVID-19 vaccine. TCRdb's table, derived via immunoSEQ multiplex PCR, lists solely in-frame clones and lacks some. The table includes about 120,000 clones, approximately 90% detected once. The sequencing used peripheral blood, collected 28 days after the second AZD1222 dose. These receptors were collected from an adult who received the AZD1222 COVID-19 vaccine. CDR3s include the opening cysteine and the closing phenylalanine or tryptophan.

TRBV12-3/TRBV12-4,TRBJ1-2,12,CASSFEGYGYTF
TRBV29-1,TRBJ2-3,12,CSVAEGGGTQYF
TRBV6-5,TRBJ1-6,15,CASSSRIQGDSPLHF
TRBV11-3,TRBJ2-7,12,CASSLDGREQYF
TRBV6-5,TRBJ1-1,15,CASSYSLRLNTEAFF
TRBV19,TRBJ1-1,15,CASSIQSPANTEAFF
TRBV19,TRBJ2-2,17,CASRPGEGFGNTGELFF
TRBV11-2,TRBJ1-1,14,CASSSTTGHTEAFF
TRBV21-1,TRBJ2-1,17,CASSKAFGGRNLDEQFF
TRBV9,TRBJ2-5,15,CASSVAQVGGETQYF
TRBV4-1,TRBJ1-2,15,CASSQDPKENYGYTF
TRBV7-3,TRBJ1-2,14,CASSAQGDSYGYTF
TRBV5-1,TRBJ1-4,15,CASSPRQGAGEKLFF
TRBV19,TRBJ1-2,13,CASSMTGSYGYTF
TRBV19,TRBJ2-7,13,CASSPSGGYEQYF
TRBV3-1/TRBV3-2,TRBJ2-6,16,CASSQDPGSGANVLTF
TRBV28,TRBJ2-7,19,CASSFSVGRGSRGLHEQYF
TRBV9,TRBJ2-7,14,CASSKGRIAYEQYF
TRBV4-1,TRBJ1-3,15,CASSQDRFSGNTIYF
TRBV10-3,TRBJ1-1,15,CAITQGQTENTEAFF
TRBV5-6,TRBJ1-2,14,CASSPGQGHYGYTF
TRBV25-1,TRBJ2-3,13,CASTGFSTDTQYF
TRBV10-3,TRBJ1-5,15,CAISVDRGGNQPQHF
TRBV13,TRBJ2-5,15,CASSLVAGGQETQYF
TRBV14,TRBJ1-2,12,CASSPTTYGYTF
TRBV7-9,TRBJ1-3,12,CASSVRGNTIYF
TRBV6-5,TRBJ2-2,14,CASSLTGLTGELFF
TRBV10-3,TRBJ2-5,15,CAINGAGASQETQYF
TRBV5-4,TRBJ1-2,12,CASSLDPRGYTF
TRBV2,TRBJ1-1,13,CASRVVMNTEAFF
TRBV18,TRBJ1-1,15,CASSPPPVPNTEAFF